A selection of T cell receptor beta chains follows, all from one sample in a study of beta chain features in type 1 diabetes. TCRdb's copy holds only in-frame clones and misses some; the assay was immunoSEQ multiplex PCR. This table holds about half a million clones, over 25% found once. The sequenced material came from naive CD4+ T cells from blood. The receptors shown here come from a man between 18 and 35 years old in good health. CDR3s include the opening cysteine and the closing phenylalanine or tryptophan. The D gene is left open where the match is weak. A clone size is listed for some rows: how often the clone was seen (once, few, many), or a class if it is expanded.

-	TRBV30	-	TRBJ2-7	TGTGCCTGGAGTCGGGGAGGGGACATCTACGAGCAGTACTTC	CAWSRGGDIYEQYF
-	TRBV18	-	TRBJ1-1	TGTGCCAGCTCATTCGCCCAAATGAACACTGAAGCTTTCTTT	CASSFAQMNTEAFF
TRBD1	TRBV7-6	-	TRBJ2-1	TGTGCCAGCAGCTTAGGAGACAGGGTCTACAATGAGCAGTTCTTC	CASSLGDRVYNEQFF
TRBD2	TRBV30	few	TRBJ2-1	TGTGCCCGGGATCTAGGGACTATTCAGTTCTTC	CARDLGTIQFF
TRBD2	TRBV30	-	TRBJ2-1	TGTGCCGGGTATCTAGCGGACTCCTACAATGAGCAGTTCTTC	CAGYLADSYNEQFF
TRBD1	TRBV5-1	once	TRBJ1-4	TGCGCCAGCCAGGGACAGGTACATGAAAAACTGTTTTTT	CASQGQVHEKLFF
-	TRBV5-1	few	TRBJ2-1	TGCGCCAGCAGCTTTGGCGCAGGGAGCAATGAGCAGTTCTTC	CASSFGAGSNEQFF
-	TRBV28	-	TRBJ2-3	TGTGCCAGCAGTAGCACAGATACGCAGTATTTT	CASSSTDTQYF
TRBD2	TRBV7-2	-	TRBJ2-1	TGTGCCAGCAGCTACCGCGGGAGGAGCTCCTACAATGAGCAGTTCTTC	CASSYRGRSSYNEQFF
-	TRBV30	few	TRBJ1-5	TGTGCCTGGAGTCTGAGGGCCGATCAGCCCCAGCATTTT	CAWSLRADQPQHF
-	TRBV29-1	-	TRBJ2-7	TGCAGCGCGGGGACTGGACGATCCTACGAGCAGTACTTC	CSAGTGRSYEQYF
-	TRBV30	-	TRBJ1-5	TGTGCCTGGAGTGTATCGGACGAGCAGCCCCAGCATTTT	CAWSVSDEQPQHF
TRBD1	TRBV29-1	few	TRBJ1-1	TGCAGCGTAGGGACAGGGAACACTGAAGCTTTCTTT	CSVGTGNTEAFF
-	TRBV9	-	TRBJ2-1	TGTGCCAGCAGCGCGGATCTACTAGGCCGAGCCCACAATGAGCAGTTCTTC	CASSADLLGRAHNEQFF
TRBD2	TRBV6-6	-	TRBJ2-5	TGTGCCAGCAGTTATGTGGCGGGAGGTGGTCAAGAGACCCAGTACTTC	CASSYVAGGGQETQYF
-	TRBV4-1	once	TRBJ2-3	TGCGCCAGCAGCCAAGAGGGGATAGCTTCAGATACGCAGTATTTT	CASSQEGIASDTQYF
TRBD2	TRBV7-2	few	TRBJ2-3	TGTGCCAGCAGCTTAGAGCTAGCGGGGGGCACAGATACGCAGTATTTT	CASSLELAGGTDTQYF
-	TRBV5-4	-	TRBJ2-5	TGTGCCAGCAGCTTGTGGGCGGAAGAGACCCAGTACTTC	CASSLWAEETQYF
-	TRBV30	few	TRBJ2-4	TGTGCCTGGAGTGTACGCAGCCAAGGCATTCAGTACTTC	CAWSVRSQGIQYF
-	TRBV29-1	few	TRBJ1-1	TGCAGCGGTTCGGACCTAGGGAAAACTGAAGCTTTCTTT	CSGSDLGKTEAFF
-	TRBV10-3	few	TRBJ2-1	TGTGCCATCACTCCGGACCAGGGGTACAATGAGCAGTTCTTC	CAITPDQGYNEQFF
-	TRBV5-1	few	TRBJ2-3	TGCGCCAGCAGCTTGTTCCAGGGCACAGATACGCAGTATTTT	CASSLFQGTDTQYF
-	TRBV15	-	TRBJ2-5	TGTGCCACCAGCAGAGATCTAACGGAGACCCAGTACTTC	CATSRDLTETQYF
-	TRBV2	few	TRBJ2-5	TGTGCCAGCAGTGAACGGTCACTAGCACAAGAGACCCAGTACTTC	CASSERSLAQETQYF
-	TRBV11-2	-	TRBJ1-5	TGTGCCAGCAGCCCTGGCGTGAGTCAGCCCCAGCATTTT	CASSPGVSQPQHF
TRBD1	TRBV7-9	-	TRBJ1-2	TGTGCCAGCAGCGCGACAGGGGCTTACGGCTACACCTTC	CASSATGAYGYTF
TRBD1	TRBV30	-	TRBJ1-2	TGTGCCTGGAGTGTAGGGACAGGGCACCTTGGGGGCTACACCTTC	CAWSVGTGHLGGYTF
TRBD2	TRBV2	few	TRBJ2-1	TGTGCCAGCAGTGAAGAACTTGGGCTAGCGGGAGTCCCCCGCGTCAATGAGCAGTTCTTC	CASSEELGLAGVPRVNEQFF
-	TRBV2	few	TRBJ2-7	TGTGCCAGCAGTGGCCGGGTCGGCTACGAGCAGTACTTC	CASSGRVGYEQYF